This T cell receptor (beta chain) came from a study of cytomegalovirus exposure and HLA in healthy donors. Study-level results: Indistinguishable V segments, including TRBV6-2 and TRBV6-3, were excluded. A missense variant in DCLRE1C was later tied to TCR beta V- and J-gene trimming.

Germline CDR1 reads MDHEN; CDR2 reads SYDVKM. The CDR3 totals 14 residues. J gave up 2 bases and V 5 bases, and 2 bases lay outside the gene matches. Primers for the PCR totalled 60 Vbeta and 13 Jbeta. Profiled with immunoSEQ multiplex PCR; TCRdb holds only in-frame clones, not every one. The repertoire holds some 85,000 clones, roughly 79% seen once, with under 7% in the top ten. On this clone itself: The target antigen is unknown.

The TCR was taken from a man between 18 and 35 years old in good health and CMV-seropositive. Sequences were obtained from PBMCs. This chain joins TRBV28 and TRBJ1-3; 8 nucleotides match TRBD1. The CDR3 bases are TGTGCCAGCAGTCCGGACAGGGCTGGAAACACCATATATTTT. The encoded protein is CASSPDRAGNTIYF.